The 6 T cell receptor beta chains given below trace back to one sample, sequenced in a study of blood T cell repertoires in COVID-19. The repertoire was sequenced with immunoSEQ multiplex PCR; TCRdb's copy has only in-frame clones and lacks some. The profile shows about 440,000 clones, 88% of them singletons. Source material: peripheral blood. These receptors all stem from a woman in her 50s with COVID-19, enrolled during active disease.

CDR3 in DNA: TGTGCCACCAGTCGGGGACAGGGTTTGGGCGGCTACACCTTC. Protein: CATSRGQGLGGYTF. The chain recombines TRBV24-1 with TRBJ1-2; 9 bases agree with TRBD1. The V gene end was trimmed by 6 bases and the J gene end by 8 bases; junction bases not matched to a gene: 9. The CDR3 extends over 14 amino acids. CDR1 is KGHDR and CDR2 is SFDVKD in the germline V gene.

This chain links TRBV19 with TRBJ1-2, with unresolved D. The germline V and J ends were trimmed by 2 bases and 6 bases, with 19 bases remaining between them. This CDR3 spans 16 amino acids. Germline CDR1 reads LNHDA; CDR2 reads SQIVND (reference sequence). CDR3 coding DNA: TGTGCCAGTAGTATATTAGGAGCAAGGGAGCTAGATGGCTACACCTTC. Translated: CASSILGARELDGYTF.

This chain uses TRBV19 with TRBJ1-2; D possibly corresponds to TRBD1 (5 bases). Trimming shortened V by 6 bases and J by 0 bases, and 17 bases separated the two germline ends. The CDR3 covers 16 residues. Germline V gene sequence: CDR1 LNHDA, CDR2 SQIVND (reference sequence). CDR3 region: CASSAAGEIANYGYTF. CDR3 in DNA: TGTGCCAGTAGCGCCGCGGGGGAGATAGCTAACTATGGCTACACCTTC. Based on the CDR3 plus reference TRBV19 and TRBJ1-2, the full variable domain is DGGITQSPKYLFRKEGQNVTLSCEQNLNHDAMYWYRQDPGQGLRLIYYSQIVNDFQKGDIAEGYSVSREKKESFPLTVTSAQKNPTAFYLCASSAAGEIANYGYTFGSGTRLTVV.

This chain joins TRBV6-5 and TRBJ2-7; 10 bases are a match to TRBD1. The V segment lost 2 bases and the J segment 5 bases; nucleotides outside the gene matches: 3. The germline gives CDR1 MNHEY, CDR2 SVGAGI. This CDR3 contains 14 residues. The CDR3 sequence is CASSYGTGDHEQYF. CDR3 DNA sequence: TGTGCCAGCAGTTACGGGACAGGGGACCACGAGCAGTACTTC.

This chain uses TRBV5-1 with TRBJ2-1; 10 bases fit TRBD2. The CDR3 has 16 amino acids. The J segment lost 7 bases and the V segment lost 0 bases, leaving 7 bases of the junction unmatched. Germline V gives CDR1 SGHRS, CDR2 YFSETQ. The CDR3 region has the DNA TGCGCCAGCAGCTTGGCACTCCAGCGGGGGGGGAATGAGCAGTTCTTC. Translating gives CASSLALQRGGNEQFF.

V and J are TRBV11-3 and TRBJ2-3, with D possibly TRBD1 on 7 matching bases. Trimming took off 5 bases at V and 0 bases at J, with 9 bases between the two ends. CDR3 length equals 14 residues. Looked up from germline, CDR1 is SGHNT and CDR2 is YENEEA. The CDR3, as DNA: TGTGCCAGCAGCCAGGGGGGAAGCACAGATACGCAGTATTTT. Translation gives CASSQGGSTDTQYF.